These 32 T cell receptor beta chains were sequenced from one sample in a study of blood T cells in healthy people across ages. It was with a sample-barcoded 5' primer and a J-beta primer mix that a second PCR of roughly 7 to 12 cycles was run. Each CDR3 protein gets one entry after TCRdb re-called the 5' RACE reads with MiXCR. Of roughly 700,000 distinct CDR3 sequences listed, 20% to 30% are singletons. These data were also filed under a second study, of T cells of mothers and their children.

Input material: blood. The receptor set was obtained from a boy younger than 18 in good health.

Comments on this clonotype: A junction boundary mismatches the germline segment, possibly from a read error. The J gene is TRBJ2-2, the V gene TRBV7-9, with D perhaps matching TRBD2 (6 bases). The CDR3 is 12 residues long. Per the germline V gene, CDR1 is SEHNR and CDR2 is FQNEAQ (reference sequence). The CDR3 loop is CASAGVNGGLFF. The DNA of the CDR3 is TGTGCCAGTGCCGGGGTGAACGGGGGGCTGTTTTTT. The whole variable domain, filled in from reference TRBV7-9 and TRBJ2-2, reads DTGVSQNPRHKITKRGQNVTFRCDPISEHNRLYWYRQTLGQGPEFLTYFQNEAQLEKSRLLSDRFSAERPKGSFSTLEIQRTEQGDSAMYLCASAGVNGGLFFGEGSRLTVL.

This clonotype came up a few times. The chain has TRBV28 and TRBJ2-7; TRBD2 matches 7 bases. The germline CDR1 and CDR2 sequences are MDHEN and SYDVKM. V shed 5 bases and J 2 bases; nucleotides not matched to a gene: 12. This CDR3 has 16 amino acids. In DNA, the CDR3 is TGTGCCAGCAGTCCCTACCGACGGGGAGGGCCCTACGAGCAGTACTTC. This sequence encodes CASSPYRRGGPYEQYF.

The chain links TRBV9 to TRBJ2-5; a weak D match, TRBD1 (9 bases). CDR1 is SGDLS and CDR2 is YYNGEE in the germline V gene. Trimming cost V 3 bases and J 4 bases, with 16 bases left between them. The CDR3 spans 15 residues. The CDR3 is CASSATGGLGETQYF. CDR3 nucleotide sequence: TGTGCCAGCAGCGCGACAGGGGGACTAGGAGAGACCCAGTACTTC.

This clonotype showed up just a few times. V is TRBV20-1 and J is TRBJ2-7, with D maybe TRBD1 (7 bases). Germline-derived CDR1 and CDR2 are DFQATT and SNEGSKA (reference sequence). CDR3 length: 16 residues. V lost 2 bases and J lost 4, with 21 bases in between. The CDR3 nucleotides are TGCAGTGCTAGACCTACAGGGGCGGGGTTTTGGTACGAGCAGTACTTC. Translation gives CSARPTGAGFWYEQYF.

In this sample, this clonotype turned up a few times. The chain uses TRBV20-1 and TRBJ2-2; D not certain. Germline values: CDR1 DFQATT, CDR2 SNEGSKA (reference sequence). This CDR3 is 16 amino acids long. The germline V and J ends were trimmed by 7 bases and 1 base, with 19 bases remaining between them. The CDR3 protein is CSVKTVSRKNTGELFF. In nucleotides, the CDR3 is TGCAGTGTTAAAACAGTTTCTAGGAAGAACACCGGGGAGCTGTTTTTT.

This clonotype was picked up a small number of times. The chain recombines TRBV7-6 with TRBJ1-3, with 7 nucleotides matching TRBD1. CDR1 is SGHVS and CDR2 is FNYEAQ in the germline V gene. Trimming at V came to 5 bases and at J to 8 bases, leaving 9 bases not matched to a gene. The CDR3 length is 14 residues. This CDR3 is CASSHLPGGDTIYF. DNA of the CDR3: TGTGCCAGCAGCCACCTGCCAGGGGGGGACACCATATATTTT. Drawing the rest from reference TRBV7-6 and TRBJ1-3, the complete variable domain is GAGVSQSPRYKVTKRGQDVALRCDPISGHVSLYWYRQALGQGPEFLTYFNYEAQQDKSGLPNDRFSAERPEGSISTLTIQRTEQRDSAMYRCASSHLPGGDTIYFGEGSWLTVV.

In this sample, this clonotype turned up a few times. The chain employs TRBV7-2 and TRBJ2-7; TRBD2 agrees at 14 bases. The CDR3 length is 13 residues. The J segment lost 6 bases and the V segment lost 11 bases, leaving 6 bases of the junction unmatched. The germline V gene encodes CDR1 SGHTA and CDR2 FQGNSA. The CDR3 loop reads CASRLAGGGEQYF. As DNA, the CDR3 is TGTGCCTCCAGACTAGCGGGAGGGGGCGAGCAGTACTTC.

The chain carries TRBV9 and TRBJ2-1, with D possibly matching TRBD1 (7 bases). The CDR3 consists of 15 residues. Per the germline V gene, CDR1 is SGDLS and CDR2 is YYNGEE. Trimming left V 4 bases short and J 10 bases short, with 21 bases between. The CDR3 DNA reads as TGTGCCAGCAGCCCAGGGGGGCAGCCGGGAATGGAGCAGTTCTTC. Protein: CASSPGGQPGMEQFF.

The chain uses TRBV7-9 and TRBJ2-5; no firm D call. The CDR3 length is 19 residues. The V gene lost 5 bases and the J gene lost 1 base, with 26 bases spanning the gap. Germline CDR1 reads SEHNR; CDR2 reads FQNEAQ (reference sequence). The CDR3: CASSPTLPILVGSQETQYF. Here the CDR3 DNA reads TGTGCCAGCAGCCCGACTCTGCCGATTCTAGTTGGAAGCCAAGAGACCCAGTACTTC.

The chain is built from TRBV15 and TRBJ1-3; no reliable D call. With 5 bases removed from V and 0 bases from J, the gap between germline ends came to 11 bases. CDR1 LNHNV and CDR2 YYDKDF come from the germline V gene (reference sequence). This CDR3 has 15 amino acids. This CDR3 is CATSPSRNSGNTIYF. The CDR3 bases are TGTGCCACCAGCCCGAGCAGGAACTCTGGAAACACCATATATTTT.

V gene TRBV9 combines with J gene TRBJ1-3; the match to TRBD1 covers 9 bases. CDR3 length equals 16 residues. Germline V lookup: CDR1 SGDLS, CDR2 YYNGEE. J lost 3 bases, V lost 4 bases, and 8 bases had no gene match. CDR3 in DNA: TGTGCCAGCAGCCCCGGGACAGGGAGTTTTGGAAACACCATATATTTT. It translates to CASSPGTGSFGNTIYF.

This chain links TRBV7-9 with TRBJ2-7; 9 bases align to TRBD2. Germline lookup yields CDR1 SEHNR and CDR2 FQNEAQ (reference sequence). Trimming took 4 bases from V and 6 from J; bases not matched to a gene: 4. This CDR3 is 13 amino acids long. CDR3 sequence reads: CASSSGTSSEQYF. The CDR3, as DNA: TGTGCCAGCAGCTCCGGGACTAGCTCCGAGCAGTACTTC. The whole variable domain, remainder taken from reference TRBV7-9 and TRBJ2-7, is DTGVSQNPRHKITKRGQNVTFRCDPISEHNRLYWYRQTLGQGPEFLTYFQNEAQLEKSRLLSDRFSAERPKGSFSTLEIQRTEQGDSAMYLCASSSGTSSEQYFGPGTRLTVT.

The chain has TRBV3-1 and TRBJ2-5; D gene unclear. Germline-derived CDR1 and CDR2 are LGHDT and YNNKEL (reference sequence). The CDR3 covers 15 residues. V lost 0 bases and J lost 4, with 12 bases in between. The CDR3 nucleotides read TGTGCCAGCAGCCAAGAAGTCCAGACCTTAGAGACCCAGTACTTC. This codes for CASSQEVQTLETQYF.

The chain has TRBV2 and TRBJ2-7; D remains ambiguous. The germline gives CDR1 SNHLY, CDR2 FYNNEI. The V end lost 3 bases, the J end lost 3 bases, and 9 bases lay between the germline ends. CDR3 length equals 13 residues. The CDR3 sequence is CASSDIRNYEQYF. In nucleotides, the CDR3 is TGTGCCAGCAGTGACATACGAAACTACGAGCAGTACTTC.

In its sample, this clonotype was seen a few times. The chain's CDR3 is CASSEGMRGTQYF. Here the CDR3 DNA reads TGTGCCAGCAGTGAAGGGATGCGGGGAACCCAGTACTTC. The chain carries TRBV2 and TRBJ2-5, with a tentative D call TRBD2 (6 bases). The CDR3 has 13 residues. Germline V lookup: CDR1 SNHLY, CDR2 FYNNEI. V was cut by 1 base and J by 8 bases, with 11 bases left in between.

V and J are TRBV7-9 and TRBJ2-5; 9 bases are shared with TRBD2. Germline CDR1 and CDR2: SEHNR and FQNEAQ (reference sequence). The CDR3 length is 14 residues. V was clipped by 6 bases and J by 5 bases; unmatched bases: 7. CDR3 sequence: CASSYSGRVETQYF. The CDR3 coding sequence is TGTGCCAGCAGTTATAGCGGGAGAGTGGAGACCCAGTACTTC. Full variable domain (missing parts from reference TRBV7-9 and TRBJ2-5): DTGVSQNPRHKITKRGQNVTFRCDPISEHNRLYWYRQTLGQGPEFLTYFQNEAQLEKSRLLSDRFSAERPKGSFSTLEIQRTEQGDSAMYLCASSYSGRVETQYFGPGTRLLVL.

The CDR3 DNA follows: TGTGCCAGCAGCTTATTGGACAGGGAGATCACCGGGGAGCTGTTTTTT. It encodes CASSLLDREITGELFF. This chain uses TRBV11-2 with TRBJ2-2; 8 bases are shared with TRBD1. Trimming at V came to 2 bases and at J to 4 bases, leaving 6 bases not matched to a gene. This CDR3 is 16 amino acids long. Looked up from germline, CDR1 is SGHAT and CDR2 is FQNNGV.

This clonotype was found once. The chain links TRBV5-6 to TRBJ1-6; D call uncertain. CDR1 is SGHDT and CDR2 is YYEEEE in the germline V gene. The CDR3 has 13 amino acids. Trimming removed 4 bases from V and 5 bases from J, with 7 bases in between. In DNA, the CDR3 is TGTGCCAGCAGCACAGATCATAATTCACCCCTCCACTTT. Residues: CASSTDHNSPLHF.

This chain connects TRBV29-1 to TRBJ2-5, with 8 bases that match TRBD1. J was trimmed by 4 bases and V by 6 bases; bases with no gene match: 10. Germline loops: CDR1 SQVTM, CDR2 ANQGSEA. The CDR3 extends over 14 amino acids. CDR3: CSVSPTGATETQYF. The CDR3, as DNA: TGCAGCGTGTCTCCGACAGGGGCAACAGAGACCCAGTACTTC.

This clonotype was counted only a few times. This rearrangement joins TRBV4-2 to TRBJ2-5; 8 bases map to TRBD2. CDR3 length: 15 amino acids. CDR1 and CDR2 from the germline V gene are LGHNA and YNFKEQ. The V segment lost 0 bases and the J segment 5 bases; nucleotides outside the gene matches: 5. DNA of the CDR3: TGTGCCAGCAGCCAAGAAATGGCGGGAGGCGAGACCCAGTACTTC. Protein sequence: CASSQEMAGGETQYF.

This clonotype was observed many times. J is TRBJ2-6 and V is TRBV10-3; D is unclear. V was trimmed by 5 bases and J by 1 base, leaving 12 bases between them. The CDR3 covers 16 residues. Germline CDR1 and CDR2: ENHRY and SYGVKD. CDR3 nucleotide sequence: TGTGCCATCAGTAATTTAGGGAAATCTGGGGCCAACGTCCTGACTTTC. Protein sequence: CAISNLGKSGANVLTF.

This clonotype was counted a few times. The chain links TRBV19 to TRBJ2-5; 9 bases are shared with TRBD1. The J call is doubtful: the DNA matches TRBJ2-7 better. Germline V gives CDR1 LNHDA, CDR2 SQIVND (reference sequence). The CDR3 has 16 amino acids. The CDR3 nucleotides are TGTGCCAGTAGTATATCACCACAGGGGGCAACCTACGAGCAGTACTTC. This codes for CASSISPQGATYEQYF.

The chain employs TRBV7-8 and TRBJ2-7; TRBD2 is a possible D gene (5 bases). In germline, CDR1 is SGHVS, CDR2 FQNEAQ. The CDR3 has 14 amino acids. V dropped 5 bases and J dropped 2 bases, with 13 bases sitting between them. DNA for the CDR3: TGTGCCAGCAGCGCTGGTGCGGGCGCCTACGAGCAGTACTTC. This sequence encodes CASSAGAGAYEQYF.

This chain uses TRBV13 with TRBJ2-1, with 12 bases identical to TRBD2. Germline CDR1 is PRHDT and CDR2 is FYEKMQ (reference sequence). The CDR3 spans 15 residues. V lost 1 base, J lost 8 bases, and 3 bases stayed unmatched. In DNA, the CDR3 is TGTGCCAGCAGCTTAGCTAGCGGGGGGGCCTATGAGCAGTTCTTC. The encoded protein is CASSLASGGAYEQFF.

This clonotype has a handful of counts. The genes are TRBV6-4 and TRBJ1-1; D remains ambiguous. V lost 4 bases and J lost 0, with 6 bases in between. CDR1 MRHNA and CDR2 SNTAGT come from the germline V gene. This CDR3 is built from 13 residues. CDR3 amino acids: CASSASVNTEAFF. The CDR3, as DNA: TGTGCCAGCAGTGCATCAGTGAACACTGAAGCTTTCTTT.

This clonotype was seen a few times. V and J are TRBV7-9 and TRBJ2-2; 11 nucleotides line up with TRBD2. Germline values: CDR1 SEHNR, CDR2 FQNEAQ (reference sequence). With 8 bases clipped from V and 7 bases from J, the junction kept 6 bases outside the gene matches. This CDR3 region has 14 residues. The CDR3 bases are TGTGCCAGCCAACTAGCGGGAGCTTACGGGGAGCTGTTTTTT. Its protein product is CASQLAGAYGELFF. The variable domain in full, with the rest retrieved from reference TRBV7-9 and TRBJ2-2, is DTGVSQNPRHKITKRGQNVTFRCDPISEHNRLYWYRQTLGQGPEFLTYFQNEAQLEKSRLLSDRFSAERPKGSFSTLEIQRTEQGDSAMYLCASQLAGAYGELFFGEGSRLTVL.

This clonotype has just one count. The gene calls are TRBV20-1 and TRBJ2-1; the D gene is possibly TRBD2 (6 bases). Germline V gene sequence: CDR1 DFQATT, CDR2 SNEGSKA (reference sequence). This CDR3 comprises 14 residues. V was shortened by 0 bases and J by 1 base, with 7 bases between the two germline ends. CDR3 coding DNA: TGCAGTGCTAGAGAGCGGGGTTCCTACAATGAGCAGTTCTTC. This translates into CSARERGSYNEQFF.

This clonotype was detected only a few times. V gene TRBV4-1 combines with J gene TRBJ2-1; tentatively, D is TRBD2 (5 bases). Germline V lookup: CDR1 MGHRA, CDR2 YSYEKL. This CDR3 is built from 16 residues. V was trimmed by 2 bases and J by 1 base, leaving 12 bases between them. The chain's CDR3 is CASSQPRVGSYNEQFF. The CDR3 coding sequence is TGCGCCAGCAGCCAACCGCGGGTCGGATCCTACAATGAGCAGTTCTTC.

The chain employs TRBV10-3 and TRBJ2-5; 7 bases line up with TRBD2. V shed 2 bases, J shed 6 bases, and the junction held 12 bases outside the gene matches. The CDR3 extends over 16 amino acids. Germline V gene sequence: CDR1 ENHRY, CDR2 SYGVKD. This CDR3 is CAISEPTTRGEKTQYF. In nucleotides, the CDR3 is TGTGCCATCAGTGAGCCGACTACCCGGGGGGAAAAGACCCAGTACTTC.

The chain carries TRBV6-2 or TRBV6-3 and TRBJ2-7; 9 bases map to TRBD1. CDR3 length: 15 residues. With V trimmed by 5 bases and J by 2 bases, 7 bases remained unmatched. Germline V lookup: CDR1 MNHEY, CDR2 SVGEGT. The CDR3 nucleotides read TGTGCCAGCAGTAACCGGGACAGGGTGCCCTACGAGCAGTACTTC. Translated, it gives CASSNRDRVPYEQYF.

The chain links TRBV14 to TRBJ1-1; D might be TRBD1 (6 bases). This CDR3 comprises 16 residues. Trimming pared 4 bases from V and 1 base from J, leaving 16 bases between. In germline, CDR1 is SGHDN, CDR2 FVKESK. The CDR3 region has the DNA TGTGCCAGCAGCCCCCGACAGGTTTATGGGAACACTGAAGCTTTCTTT. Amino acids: CASSPRQVYGNTEAFF.

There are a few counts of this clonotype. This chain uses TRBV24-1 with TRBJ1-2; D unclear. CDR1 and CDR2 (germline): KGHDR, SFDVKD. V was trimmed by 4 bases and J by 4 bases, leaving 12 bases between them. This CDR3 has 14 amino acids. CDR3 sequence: CATSEGIGGYGYTF. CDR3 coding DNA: TGTGCCACCAGTGAAGGGATAGGAGGCTATGGCTACACCTTC.